The table lists the clone carrying this T cell receptor (beta chain) with a count of one. This record comes from a study of blood T cell repertoires in COVID-19. The CDR3 has 15 residues. The germline V gene encodes CDR1 LGHDT and CDR2 YNNKEL (reference sequence). V lost 4 bases and J 4 bases, leaving 11 bases between the germline ends. Original processing methods: Researchers report that nucleated cell counts were estimated from reference gene primer amplification. Only in-frame clones appear in the TCRdb table, and some are missing; sequencing was by immunoSEQ multiplex PCR. V, J and clone size are taken as reported in that table, and D and trimming were inferred from the DNA itself. Of over 20,000 clones listed, roughly 90% were seen once; the top ten hold under 20%.

Sequencing was carried out using peripheral blood. The sequence was collected from a man aged 65-85 years with active COVID-19. The gene calls are TRBV3-1 (or the pseudogene TRBV3-2) and TRBJ2-6; tentatively, D is TRBD2 (6 bases). CDR3 loop: CASSPRRGGANVLTF. DNA of the CDR3: TGTGCCAGCAGCCCAAGGAGGGGAGGGGCCAACGTCCTGACTTTC.